Following are 15 T cell receptor beta chains from one sample sequenced in a study of OX40 agonist ivuxolimab in advanced cancers. The protocol was immunoSEQ multiplex PCR, while the TCRdb copy is restricted to in-frame clones and leaves out a portion. There are 75,000 to 80,000 clones in the sample; around 83% occur only once, and about 0.76% lies in the top ten. This specimen was CD4+ or CD8+ T cells sorted from blood, taken in a trial of the OX40 agonist ivuxolimab. These receptors all stem from an adult with an advanced solid tumor such as melanoma, head and neck, liver or kidney cancer.

The genes are TRBV7-9 and TRBJ2-7; D is possibly TRBD2 (6 bases). CDR1 and CDR2 (germline): SEHNR, FQNEAQ (reference sequence). The CDR3 is 15 residues long. V lost 6 bases and J 6 bases, leaving 21 bases between the germline ends. The CDR3 spells CASRPGGTGSGEQYF. In nucleotides, the CDR3 is TGTGCCAGCAGGCCTGGCGGGACGGGGTCTGGCGAGCAGTACTTC.

V gene TRBV7-9 combines with J gene TRBJ1-1, with 8 bases that match TRBD1. Germline loops: CDR1 SEHNR, CDR2 FQNEAQ (reference sequence). This CDR3 contains 16 residues. The ends lost 3 bases at V and 5 bases at J; junction bases unmatched: 11. CDR3 loop: CASSFTTGGRETEAFF. The CDR3 bases are TGTGCCAGCAGCTTTACCACAGGGGGAAGGGAGACTGAAGCTTTCTTT.

This clone was seen only a few times. The genes are TRBV6-1 and TRBJ2-3; 10 bases align to TRBD1. Germline loops: CDR1 MNHNS, CDR2 SASEGT. CDR3 length: 15 residues. The J segment lost 3 bases and the V segment lost 7 bases, leaving 7 bases of the junction unmatched. The DNA of the CDR3 is TGTGCCAGCACTTCGGGACAGGGGACAACAGATACGCAGTATTTT. Protein product: CASTSGQGTTDTQYF.

Note on this clone: Other DNA sequences in this specimen translate into the identical CDR3. V is TRBV4-1 and J is TRBJ1-4; D may be TRBD1 (5 bases). Germline V gene data show CDR1 as MGHRA and CDR2 as YSYEKL. There are 16 residues in the CDR3. Between the trimmed V and J ends, which lost 6 bases and 2 bases, there was a span of 16 bases. This CDR3 is CASSQGWGATNEKLFF. CDR3 nucleotide sequence: TGCGCCAGCAGTCAGGGCTGGGGTGCGACTAATGAAAAACTGTTTTTT.

The chain joins TRBV19 to TRBJ2-6; D gene ambiguous. The V end lost 5 bases, the J end lost 0 bases, and 17 bases lay between the germline ends. The CDR3 runs to 18 residues. From germline, CDR1 is LNHDA and CDR2 SQIVND (reference sequence). CDR3 sequence (DNA): TGTGCCAGTAGTGGGAAGCCCTTAATTACCTCTGGGGCCAACGTCCTGACTTTC. This sequence encodes CASSGKPLITSGANVLTF.

The CDR3 bases are TGTGCCAGTAGTATGGGGGCGGGACAGGTCTATGCGATGAACACTGAAGCTTTCTTT. It specifies CASSMGAGQVYAMNTEAFF. This sequence joins TRBV19 and TRBJ1-1, with 8 positions matching TRBD1. Germline V lookup: CDR1 LNHDA, CDR2 SQIVND (reference sequence). After removal of 3 bases from V and 0 bases from J, the junction contained 15 bases not matched to a gene. The CDR3 runs 19 residues.

J is TRBJ2-2 and V is TRBV7-9; no clear D gene. Germline CDR1 SEHNR, CDR2 FQNEAQ (reference sequence). V was shortened by 11 bases and J by 8 bases, with 6 bases between the two germline ends. The CDR3 loop spans 9 amino acids. CDR3 residues: CALRGELFF. As DNA, the CDR3 is TGTGCCCTTCGAGGGGAGCTGTTTTTT.

This chain links TRBV5-5 with TRBJ2-7, with a weak D call TRBD2 (6 bases). The V end lost 4 bases, the J end lost 0 bases, and 8 bases lay between the germline ends. CDR1 and CDR2 (germline): SGHKS, YYEKEE (reference sequence). The CDR3 contains 13 residues. CDR3 in amino acids: CASSAGFSYEQYF. CDR3 in DNA: TGTGCCAGCAGCGCGGGGTTCTCCTACGAGCAGTACTTC.

V gene TRBV27 combines with J gene TRBJ2-7; D gene unclear. Germline loops: CDR1 MNHEY, CDR2 SMNVEV (reference sequence). This CDR3 has 13 residues. With 2 bases removed from V and 4 bases from J, the gap between germline ends came to 9 bases. In nucleotides, the CDR3 is TGTGCCAGCAGTTTAGAGGAGAATTACGAGCAGTACTTC. This gives the protein CASSLEENYEQYF.

The chain joins TRBV11-1 to TRBJ1-1; 7 bases match TRBD1. Germline trimming cut 1 base from V and 3 bases from J; bases unmatched to any gene: 5. The CDR3 spans 15 residues. The V gene's germline CDR1 is SGHAT and CDR2 FQDESV (reference sequence). This chain's CDR3 is CASSLEGARDTEAFF. The CDR3 region has the DNA TGTGCCAGCAGCTTAGAGGGGGCGAGGGACACTGAAGCTTTCTTT.

This clone was seen just once. The chain has TRBV5-1 and TRBJ2-1; TRBD2 agrees at 9 bases. The CDR3 extends over 15 amino acids. CDR1 SGHRS and CDR2 YFSETQ come from the germline V gene. V trimming: 0 bases; J trimming: 6 bases; junction bases outside the gene matches: 4. DNA of the CDR3: TGCGCCAGCAGCTTGGGACTAGCGGCGGGCAATGAGCAGTTCTTC. It is translated as CASSLGLAAGNEQFF.

This clone was seen once. The rearrangement joins TRBV6-5 to TRBJ1-1, with 7 bases lining up with TRBD1. V lost 2 bases to trimming and J lost 2 bases; unmatched junction nucleotides: 5. This CDR3 has 15 amino acids. The germline CDR1 and CDR2 sequences are MNHEY and SVGAGI. The CDR3 sequence is CASSYAGTANTEAFF. The CDR3 nucleotides read TGTGCCAGCAGTTACGCCGGGACAGCCAACACTGAAGCTTTCTTT.

V gene TRBV4-1 combines with J gene TRBJ2-7; the match to TRBD2 covers 16 bases. Per the germline V gene, CDR1 is MGHRA and CDR2 is YSYEKL. CDR3 size: 18 residues. J was trimmed by 5 bases and V by 1 base; bases with no gene match: 8. The CDR3 nucleotides read TGCGCCAGCAGCCAAGGGGGACTAGCGGGAGGGCCGTACGACGAGCAGTACTTC. Translating it yields CASSQGGLAGGPYDEQYF.

The table lists this clone with a few counts. The gene calls are TRBV27 and TRBJ2-1, with D unresolved. The CDR3 is made up of 13 amino acids. Trimming cost V 5 bases and J 8 bases, with 13 bases left between them. The V gene's germline CDR1 is MNHEY and CDR2 SMNVEV (reference sequence). This CDR3 is CASSPSGAYEQFF. CDR3 coding DNA: TGTGCCAGCAGTCCCTCTGGAGCTTATGAGCAGTTCTTC.

This chain links TRBV25-1 with TRBJ1-6, with 9 positions matching TRBD1. The CDR3 length is 15 residues. Germline V gene sequence: CDR1 MGHDK, CDR2 SYGVNS. Losses at the gene ends were 4 bases for V and 6 bases for J; bases not matched to a gene: 4. Here the CDR3 reads CASSVTGQGNSPLHF. The CDR3 DNA reads as TGTGCCAGCAGTGTCACGGGACAGGGTAATTCACCCCTCCACTTT.